This T cell receptor beta chain comes out of a study of blood T cells in healthy people across ages. Worth noting for this clonotype: Its antigen is still unknown. At one end the junction does not follow the germline gene, possibly because of a read error.

A minimum of 6 million PBMCs was isolated per sample. RNA extraction gave at least 5.5 micrograms of total RNA per sample. The second PCR ran about 6 to 12 cycles with a sample-barcoded 5' primer and J-beta primers. TCRdb ran MiXCR on the 5' RACE reads and lists one entry per CDR3 protein. The sample lists around 2 million distinct CDR3 sequences, roughly two fifths seen once, with 20% to 25% in the top ten. Whole-study results and caveats: A roughly linear fall in TCR beta diversity per million T cells was seen with increasing age. Diversity figures derived from one million T cells were judged to underestimate the true value.

CDR3 size: 13 residues. CDR1 and CDR2 from the germline V gene are SGHTA and FQGNSA. The chain joins TRBV7-2 to TRBJ1-2, with D possibly TRBD1 on 5 matching bases. This TCR was recovered from a human donor in good health. Sequences were obtained from blood. This chain's CDR3 is CAGSSTEGYGYTF. DNA of the CDR3: TGTGCCGGCAGCTCGACAGAGGGCTATGGCTACACCTTC.